This T cell receptor (beta chain) was sequenced for a study of blood T cell repertoires in COVID-19. Study-level information: The origin of the acute and convalescent COVID-19 samples was the United States, Italy and Spain. The analysed material was cDNA or gDNA that came from T cells, B-cell-depleted T cells, or PBMCs.

In the original processing: Estimation of nucleated cell counts relied on the amplification of reference gene primers. Clones were sequenced by immunoSEQ multiplex PCR, and TCRdb holds only the in-frame ones, with some missing. V and J calls and clone size are as listed in that table; D and trimming were resolved from the DNA. Of under 130,000 clones listed, approximately 69% were seen once; the top ten hold about 5.9%. V trimming: 4 bases; J trimming: 5 bases; junction bases outside the gene matches: 6. Germline assignment: CDR1 SGHRS and CDR2 YFSETQ. The CDR3 has 14 residues. Sequences were obtained from peripheral blood. This receptor was obtained from a man at least 80 years old with acute or convalescent COVID-19. The chain uses TRBV5-1 and TRBJ2-1; TRBD1 aligns across 7 bases. Here the CDR3 DNA reads TGCGCCAGCAGCCCCGGGACAGCCAACAATGAGCAGTTCTTC. Translating it yields CASSPGTANNEQFF.